The 5 T cell receptor beta chains presented below share a single source sample, sequenced in a study of cytomegalovirus exposure and HLA in healthy donors. Primers for the PCR totalled 60 Vbeta and 13 Jbeta. Measured with immunoSEQ multiplex PCR; TCRdb has only the in-frame clones, and not every one. The data contain under 130,000 clones, less than 80% of them singletons. Sequencing was performed on PBMCs. These receptors came from a man younger than 45 in good health and CMV-seropositive.

The CDR3 nucleotides read TGTGCCAGCAGTGGGGGGACCCCGACCTACGAGCAGTACTTC. Its translation is CASSGGTPTYEQYF. This sequence joins TRBV11-2 and TRBJ2-7; TRBD2 might be the D (6 bases). The germline V gene encodes CDR1 SGHAT and CDR2 FQNNGV. CDR3 length: 14 residues. With 6 bases removed from V and 2 bases from J, the gap between germline ends came to 14 bases.

The V and J genes are TRBV5-1 and TRBJ2-1; 13 bases line up with TRBD2. J lost 8 bases, V lost 4 bases, and 9 bases had no gene match. Looked up from germline, CDR1 is SGHRS and CDR2 is YFSETQ. The length of the CDR3 is 16 residues. CDR3 DNA: TGCGCCAGCAGCCCTGGACTAGCGGGGGCCGGGGATGAGCAGTTCTTC. It translates to CASSPGLAGAGDEQFF.

The sample holds many counts of this clone. J is TRBJ1-4 and V is TRBV7-9; no definite D call. This CDR3 spans 14 amino acids. Germline loops: CDR1 SEHNR, CDR2 FQNEAQ (reference sequence). The germline V and J ends were trimmed by 6 bases and 8 bases, with 16 bases remaining between them. This CDR3 is CASRKKTGEEKLFF. CDR3 in DNA: TGTGCCAGCAGGAAAAAAACCGGGGAAGAAAAACTGTTTTTT.

The V gene is TRBV10-3, the J gene TRBJ1-4; TRBD1 agrees at 7 bases. J lost 8 bases, V lost 3 bases, and 12 bases had no gene match. Germline values: CDR1 ENHRY, CDR2 SYGVKD. There are 16 residues in the CDR3. The CDR3: CAISDPHTRTGEKLFF. The CDR3 coding sequence is TGTGCCATCAGTGACCCTCATACCCGGACAGGAGAAAAACTGTTTTTT.

Note on this clone: The same CDR3 also results from other DNA sequences found in this sample. The gene calls are TRBV5-4 and TRBJ2-2, with D perhaps matching TRBD2 (7 bases). The CDR3 totals 15 residues. CDR1 is SGHNT, CDR2 YYREEE, per germline (reference sequence). Trimming left V 7 bases short and J 1 base short, with 14 bases between. The CDR3 DNA reads TGTGCCAGCGGGGGGGGGCCGGAGAACACCGGGGAGCTGTTTTTT. Its translation: CASGGGPENTGELFF.